This T cell receptor beta chain was sequenced for a study of post-analysis software for immune sequencing data. This CDR3 contains 13 residues. The V end was cut by 6 bases, the J end by 6 bases, with 12 bases between. Germline CDR1 SGHRS, CDR2 YFSETQ. Unique molecular identifiers were present in the TCR beta cDNA libraries. Via MiXCR, TCRdb re-called the PCR reads, giving one row per CDR3 protein. The data hold roughly 150,000 distinct CDR3 sequences, with 30% to 45% observed a single time. The sample was blood, taken after autologous hematopoietic stem cell transplantation. The rearrangement uses TRBV5-1 and TRBJ1-4, with D possibly matching TRBD1 (6 bases). The TCR sequence derives from a girl aged 10-17 years with multiple sclerosis. This chain's CDR3 is CASKTGGDEKLFF. The CDR3 DNA reads TGCGCCAGCAAGACAGGAGGCGATGAAAAACTGTTTTTT.